The rows below give T cell receptor beta chains drawn from one sample of a study of T cell responses to AZD1222 COVID-19 vaccine. Produced via immunoSEQ multiplex PCR; TCRdb's table is partial and in-frame only. Of more than 150,000 clones detected, almost 90% appear once; the ten largest clones hold 0.45% to 0.55%. Specimen: peripheral blood, collected on day 0 of AZD1222 vaccination. These receptors all stem from an adult in good health. The CDR3 runs from the conserved cysteine through the conserved F or W. A D gene is named only where the DNA matches it firmly. Clone size is given for some rows only: seen once, a few or many times, or a class if the clone is expanded.

CASSHQITGLGQPQHF TGTGCCAGCAGCCATCAAATTACAGGGCTCGGGCAGCCCCAGCATTTT TRBJ1-5 . . TRBV7-8
CASSLVGGTSNQPQHF TGTGCCAGCAGCTTGGTCGGGGGTACTAGCAATCAGCCCCAGCATTTT TRBJ1-5 . . TRBV5-5
CASSSPGLAEQYF TGTGCCAGCAGCTCCCCTGGACTAGCGGAGCAGTACTTC TRBJ2-7 TRBD2 . TRBV5-4
CASSKGQMVGTEAFF TGCGCCAGCAGCAAGGGACAGATGGTTGGTACTGAAGCTTTCTTT TRBJ1-1 TRBD1 . TRBV5-1
CASSGRYNSPLHF TGTGCCAGCTCCGGGAGATATAATTCACCCCTCCACTTT TRBJ1-6 . . TRBV27
CAWSSGGEETQYF TGTGCCTGGTCGAGCGGGGGGGAAGAGACCCAGTACTTC TRBJ2-5 TRBD2 . TRBV30
CASSTDRGPSYEQYF TGTGCCAGCAGCACAGACAGGGGCCCTTCCTACGAGCAGTACTTC TRBJ2-7 TRBD1 . TRBV7-6
CASSQEQGYGYEQYF TGTGCCAGCAGCCAAGAACAGGGATATGGGTACGAGCAGTACTTC TRBJ2-7 . . TRBV4-2
CSALTGYEQYF TGCAGTGCTCTGACAGGCTACGAGCAGTACTTC TRBJ2-7 . . TRBV20-1
CASSPTGLNQPQHF TGTGCCAGTAGCCCTACAGGGCTCAATCAGCCCCAGCATTTT TRBJ1-5 . . TRBV19
CASSQDSWGGETQYF TGTGCCAGCAGCCAAGATTCATGGGGTGGGGAGACCCAGTACTTC TRBJ2-5 . . TRBV14
CATSDPELAGGNLAGELFF TGTGCCACCAGTGACCCCGAGCTAGCGGGAGGGAATTTGGCCGGGGAGCTGTTTTTT TRBJ2-2 TRBD2 . TRBV24-1
CASSPANYGYTF TGTGCCAGCAGCCCTGCTAACTATGGCTACACCTTC TRBJ1-2 . . TRBV28
CASRPGGLAGELFF TGTGCCAGCAGGCCTGGGGGGCTAGCCGGGGAGCTGTTTTTT TRBJ2-2 . . TRBV5-6
CASTTASGNTIYF TGTGCCAGCACTACAGCATCTGGAAACACCATATATTTT TRBJ1-3 . . TRBV6-5
CASSQLEGNTEAFF TGTGCCAGCAGCCAATTGGAAGGGAACACTGAAGCTTTCTTT TRBJ1-1 . few TRBV3-1/TRBV3-2
CASSLGGKGETQYF TGTGCCAGCAGTCTGGGGGGAAAGGGAGAGACCCAGTACTTC TRBJ2-5 . . TRBV28
CASSLTSGGVGTQYF TGTGCCAGCAGTTTGACTAGCGGGGGTGTGGGCACCCAGTACTTC TRBJ2-5 TRBD2 . TRBV2
CASRKDQGSYNEQFF TGTGCTTCTCGAAAGGATCAGGGATCCTACAATGAGCAGTTCTTC TRBJ2-1 . once TRBV11-2